Presented here are 15 T cell receptor beta chains from one specimen sequenced in a study of cytomegalovirus exposure and HLA in healthy donors. Use of 60 Vbeta and 13 Jbeta primers characterized the PCR. Assay: immunoSEQ multiplex PCR; the TCRdb copy retains only in-frame clones and omits some. The table includes around 150,000 clones, over 75% detected once. The sample was PBMCs. The receptors derive from a man under 40 in good health and CMV-seropositive.

Comment on this clone: Other DNA variants within this sample encode the same CDR3. V gene TRBV5-1 combines with J gene TRBJ2-7; 8 nucleotides match TRBD2. The CDR3 contains 15 residues. V was clipped by 0 bases and J by 1 base; unmatched bases: 3. Germline V gives CDR1 SGHRS, CDR2 YFSETQ. The CDR3 reads CASSLGLATSYEQYF. The CDR3 coding sequence is TGCGCCAGCAGCTTGGGACTAGCGACATCCTACGAGCAGTACTTC.

The V gene is TRBV12-5, the J gene TRBJ1-1; D gene unclear. The V and J ends lost 4 bases and 6 bases respectively, with 9 bases between them. This CDR3 contains 12 residues. Germline V CDR1 and CDR2: LGHNT, FRNRAP. CDR3 nucleotide sequence: TGTGCTAGTGGTTCCACTAGCCCTGAAGCTTTCTTT. Translated: CASGSTSPEAFF.

The chain joins TRBV18 to TRBJ2-7, with a weak D call TRBD1 (6 bases). V shed 1 base and J shed 2 bases, with 12 bases lying between them. In germline, CDR1 is KGHSH, CDR2 LQKENI. This CDR3 region has 15 residues. The chain's CDR3 is CASSPRTGPTYEQYF. CDR3 sequence (DNA): TGTGCCAGCTCACCACGAACAGGGCCTACCTACGAGCAGTACTTC.

This clone was detected only a few times. The chain recombines TRBV5-1 with TRBJ2-7, with a tentative D call TRBD2 (5 bases). V lost 0 bases to trimming and J lost 2 bases, with 9 bases between them. This CDR3 has 14 residues. In germline, CDR1 is SGHRS, CDR2 YFSETQ. For the CDR3, the DNA is TGCGCCAGCAGCTTGGTGGCGGGTGCCTACGAGCAGTACTTC. This translates into CASSLVAGAYEQYF.

The rearrangement joins TRBV4-1 to TRBJ2-5; 12 bases line up with TRBD2. V dropped 2 bases and J dropped 2; count of bases not matched to a gene: 18. Germline-derived CDR1 and CDR2 are MGHRA and YSYEKL. There are 21 residues in the CDR3. The CDR3 DNA follows: TGCGCCAGCAGCCAAAATGTTGCCGGGACTAGCGGGTCTTTCCTTCAAGAGACCCAGTACTTC. Amino acids: CASSQNVAGTSGSFLQETQYF.

This chain joins TRBV19 and TRBJ2-7; D uncertain. CDR1 is LNHDA and CDR2 is SQIVND in the germline V gene (reference sequence). This CDR3 spans 12 amino acids. The germline V and J ends were trimmed by 4 bases and 5 bases, with 9 bases remaining between them. The CDR3: CASSTLGNEQYF. The DNA for the CDR3 is TGTGCCAGTAGTACTCTCGGTAACGAGCAGTACTTC.

To note about this clone: The CDR3 does not close with the conserved phenylalanine or tryptophan, likely indicating a read error. V is TRBV28 and J is TRBJ2-7; TRBD2 aligns across 13 bases. The CDR3 has 16 amino acids. J was trimmed by 4 bases and V by 5 bases; bases with no gene match: 8. Germline lookup yields CDR1 MDHEN and CDR2 SYDVKM. The CDR3 bases are TGTGCCAGCAGTACCCTCCGACTAGCGGGAGGATACGAGCAGTACCTC. It encodes CASSTLRLAGGYEQYL.

The chain uses TRBV5-1 and TRBJ2-1, with 11 bases that match TRBD2. Looked up from germline, CDR1 is SGHRS and CDR2 is YFSETQ. The CDR3 runs 16 residues. V was clipped by 4 bases and J by 0 bases; unmatched bases: 3. CDR3 sequence (DNA): TGCGCCAGCAGCGTCACTAGCGGGAGCTCCTACAATGAGCAGTTCTTC. This codes for CASSVTSGSSYNEQFF.

The chain links TRBV7-2 to TRBJ2-7; 9 nucleotides agree with TRBD2. With 4 bases clipped from V and 4 bases from J, the junction kept 11 bases outside the gene matches. The CDR3 extends over 16 amino acids. CDR1 is SGHTA and CDR2 is FQGNSA in the germline V gene. The CDR3 nucleotides read TGTGCCAGCAGCTATTACCGTAGCGGGAGTTCGTACGAGCAGTACTTC. Amino acid sequence: CASSYYRSGSSYEQYF.

This chain uses TRBV6-5 with TRBJ2-1; TRBD1 is a possible D gene (5 bases). This CDR3 contains 16 residues. Trimming took 4 bases from V and 0 from J, leaving 13 bases between them. The germline V gene encodes CDR1 MNHEY and CDR2 SVGAGI. CDR3 sequence (DNA): TGTGCCAGCAGTTTGGGATCAGGGTTCTCCTACAATGAGCAGTTCTTC. Amino acids: CASSLGSGFSYNEQFF.

The chain joins TRBV6-4 to TRBJ2-3, with TRBD1 matching 8 bases. The CDR3 runs to 13 residues. The V segment lost 6 bases and the J segment 4 bases; nucleotides outside the gene matches: 3. Per the germline V gene, CDR1 is MRHNA and CDR2 is SNTAGT. CDR3: CASSAGGADTQYF. The CDR3 DNA reads as TGTGCCAGCAGCGCAGGGGGCGCAGATACGCAGTATTTT.

The chain uses TRBV11-2 and TRBJ2-7; D is uncertain. Germline assignment: CDR1 SGHAT and CDR2 FQNNGV. The CDR3 is made up of 14 amino acids. V lost 0 bases and J lost 3, with 9 bases in between. CDR3: CASSLDADYYEQYF. The CDR3 nucleotides are TGTGCCAGCAGCTTAGATGCAGATTACTACGAGCAGTACTTC.

The chain is built from TRBV5-6 and TRBJ1-5; no firm D call. Germline CDR1 SGHDT, CDR2 YYEEEE. V was clipped by 0 bases and J by 4 bases, with 5 bases between them. There are 13 residues in the CDR3. The CDR3 loop is CASSLAGNQPQHF. CDR3 nucleotides: TGTGCCAGCAGCTTGGCAGGTAATCAGCCCCAGCATTTT.

This clone was seen more than once but under ten times. V gene TRBV6-1 combines with J gene TRBJ1-1; 9 nucleotides match TRBD1. The germline V gene has CDR1 MNHNS and CDR2 SASEGT. This CDR3 contains 14 residues. J was trimmed by 5 bases and V by 5 bases; bases with no gene match: 6. The chain's CDR3 is CASSLGTGLTEAFF. The DNA of the CDR3 is TGTGCCAGCAGTCTGGGGACAGGGCTAACTGAAGCTTTCTTT.

The chain is built from TRBV28 and TRBJ1-3; TRBD1 is a possible D gene (6 bases). Germline V gene lookup returns CDR1 MDHEN and CDR2 SYDVKM. The length of the CDR3 is 17 residues. V dropped 10 bases and J dropped 0 bases, with 22 bases sitting between them. CDR3 sequence reads: CAIKDDRLKSSGNTIYF. CDR3 bases: TGTGCCATCAAGGACGACAGGCTCAAGAGCTCTGGAAACACCATATATTTT.